The 15 T cell receptor beta chains listed next were all sequenced from one sample in a study of shared clonotypes between healthy human individuals. Positive CCR7 selection of CD45RO-negative cells yielded the naive CD8 cells, and terminally differentiated effector memory CD45RA+ cells were excluded. TCRdb keeps only in-frame clones here, not all; method: immunoSEQ multiplex PCR. The sample records roughly 2,000,000 clones, approximately 94% being singletons. The sample consisted of naive CD8+ T cells sorted from blood. Receptors originate from a man aged 18-30 years in good health.

The chain recombines TRBV11-2 with TRBJ2-5, with 14 bases aligning to TRBD2. From germline, CDR1 is SGHAT and CDR2 FQNNGV. V lost 3 bases to trimming and J lost 3 bases; unmatched junction nucleotides: 6. This CDR3 has 17 residues. CDR3 protein: CASSFGLAGGEEETQYF. CDR3 DNA: TGTGCCAGCAGCTTCGGACTAGCGGGGGGCGAGGAAGAGACCCAGTACTTC.

In the case of this clone: Other DNA sequences in the sample encode the same CDR3. The chain combines TRBV4-1 with TRBJ1-5; no clear D gene. The CDR3 contains 13 residues. Trimming cost V 1 base and J 1 base, with 2 bases left between them. The germline gives CDR1 MGHRA, CDR2 YSYEKL. This CDR3 reads CASSQASNQPQHF. CDR3 DNA: TGCGCCAGCAGCCAAGCGAGCAATCAGCCCCAGCATTTT.

As DNA, the CDR3 is TGTGCCAGCAGCCGTTGGGCGGGAGTAAGCGAGCAGTACTTC. Protein product: CASSRWAGVSEQYF. V gene TRBV5-6 combines with J gene TRBJ2-7, with 7 bases identical to TRBD2. The CDR3 has 14 amino acids. J gave up 6 bases and V 4 bases, and 10 bases lay outside the gene matches. Germline V gene lookup returns CDR1 SGHDT and CDR2 YYEEEE.

V is TRBV30 and J is TRBJ2-7; D perhaps matches TRBD2 (6 bases). V lost 3 bases to trimming and J lost 3 bases, with 9 bases between them. The length of the CDR3 is 12 residues. The germline CDR1 and CDR2 sequences are GTSNPN and SVGIG (reference sequence). This CDR3 reads CAWRASVYEQYF. Written as DNA, the CDR3 is TGTGCCTGGAGGGCTAGCGTCTACGAGCAGTACTTC.

This clone was counted once. The chain employs TRBV27 and TRBJ2-5, with D unclear. V lost 5 bases and J lost 0, with 10 bases in between. CDR3 size: 14 residues. Germline-derived CDR1 and CDR2 are MNHEY and SMNVEV (reference sequence). CDR3 bases: TGTGCCAGCAGTCCCAGACGGAACCAAGAGACCCAGTACTTC. The encoded protein is CASSPRRNQETQYF.

Turning to this clone: Within the sample, other DNA sequences also encode this same CDR3. The chain has TRBV5-1 and TRBJ2-2; D uncertain. Per the germline V gene, CDR1 is SGHRS and CDR2 is YFSETQ. The length of the CDR3 is 13 residues. Trimming took off 0 bases at V and 5 bases at J, with 5 bases between the two ends. CDR3 in amino acids: CASSLEGTGELFF. CDR3 in DNA: TGCGCCAGCAGCTTGGAGGGTACCGGGGAGCTGTTTTTT.

The CDR3 loop is CASSYSGGIDEKLFF. The CDR3 DNA sequence: TGTGCCAGCAGTTACTCTGGGGGGATCGATGAAAAACTGTTTTTT. The rearrangement links TRBV6-5 to TRBJ1-4, with a tentative D call TRBD1 (5 bases). CDR1 is MNHEY, CDR2 SVGAGI, per germline. The ends were cut back, 0 bases at V and 6 bases at J, with 11 bases in the middle. The CDR3 consists of 15 residues.

The chain has TRBV5-1 and TRBJ2-1, with a tentative D call TRBD1 (6 bases). Germline values: CDR1 SGHRS, CDR2 YFSETQ. The length of the CDR3 is 16 residues. Deletions cut 4 bases from V and 8 bases from J, with 22 bases between. The CDR3 DNA sequence: TGCGCCAGCAGCCCAAGGGCAGGGGCGGGTTGGTATGAGCAGTTCTTC. Translation: CASSPRAGAGWYEQFF.

V is TRBV19 and J is TRBJ2-6, with D uncertain. The CDR3 covers 12 residues. Between the trimmed V and J ends, which lost 5 bases and 4 bases, there was a span of 3 bases. Germline loops: CDR1 LNHDA, CDR2 SQIVND (reference sequence). DNA for the CDR3: TGTGCCAGTAGTCTGGGGGCCAACGTCCTGACTTTC. Its translation is CASSLGANVLTF.

The V call is TRBV7-9, the J call TRBJ2-3; D not certain. In germline, CDR1 is SEHNR, CDR2 FQNEAQ (reference sequence). The length of the CDR3 is 12 residues. V was pared by 5 bases and J by 5 bases, with 8 bases between. The CDR3 nucleotides are TGTGCCAGCAGCGAGCCATTAGATACGCAGTATTTT. This codes for CASSEPLDTQYF. Filled out from reference TRBV7-9 and TRBJ2-3, the complete variable domain reads DTGVSQNPRHKITKRGQNVTFRCDPISEHNRLYWYRQTLGQGPEFLTYFQNEAQLEKSRLLSDRFSAERPKGSFSTLEIQRTEQGDSAMYLCASSEPLDTQYFGPGTRLTVL.

This chain connects TRBV6-5 to TRBJ1-1; 9 bases agree with TRBD1. The CDR3 has 14 amino acids. After removal of 7 bases from V and 7 bases from J, the junction contained 10 bases not matched to a gene. CDR1 is MNHEY and CDR2 is SVGAGI in the germline V gene. DNA of the CDR3: TGTGCCAGCACTTCGACAGGGGGATCCGATGAAGCTTTCTTT. It codes for CASTSTGGSDEAFF.

This chain links TRBV7-9 with TRBJ2-5, with 9 bases identical to TRBD1. The germline CDR1 and CDR2 sequences are SEHNR and FQNEAQ (reference sequence). Losses at the gene ends were 5 bases for V and 5 bases for J; bases not matched to a gene: 6. CDR3 length equals 14 residues. The CDR3, as DNA: TGTGCCAGCAGCCCCGGGACAGGGTATGAGACCCAGTACTTC. This sequence encodes CASSPGTGYETQYF.

The chain carries TRBV6-1 and TRBJ2-7, with D perhaps matching TRBD2 (5 bases). Germline CDR1 reads MNHNS; CDR2 reads SASEGT. CDR3 length: 15 residues. Trimming shortened V by 0 bases and J by 7 bases, and 16 bases separated the two germline ends. The chain's CDR3 is CASSEARGLGGEQYF. The DNA for the CDR3 is TGTGCCAGCAGTGAAGCTAGAGGGCTCGGTGGGGAGCAGTACTTC.

Points on this clone: The sample contains more than one DNA sequence encoding this CDR3. The rearrangement uses TRBV27 and TRBJ2-1; tentatively, D is TRBD1 (5 bases). There are 15 residues in the CDR3. V was clipped by 2 bases and J by 0 bases, with 8 bases between them. Germline CDR1 MNHEY, CDR2 SMNVEV (reference sequence). This CDR3 is CASSLRGPSYNEQFF. For the CDR3, the DNA is TGTGCCAGCAGTTTAAGGGGCCCCTCCTACAATGAGCAGTTCTTC.

The chain carries TRBV7-2 and TRBJ2-1, with 7 bases fitting TRBD2. The CDR3 is 15 amino acids. The junction had 8 bases not matched to a gene; V was cut back by 1 base and J by 8 bases. Germline values: CDR1 SGHTA, CDR2 FQGNSA. CDR3 in DNA: TGTGCCAGCAGCTTAGTGGCGGGAGCTGGGGATGAGCAGTTCTTC. Protein product: CASSLVAGAGDEQFF.